This T cell receptor (beta chain) stems from a study of T cells after yellow fever vaccination. They built TCR cDNA with 5'RACE template switching, a step that put in a universal primer site and UMIs. TCRdb reprocessed the 5' RACE reads via MiXCR and lists one record per CDR3 protein. The data show hundreds of thousands of distinct CDR3 sequences, roughly an eighth seen once. Study-wide results and limits: Subsequent booster samples again held most clones from primary vaccination (96% CD4, about 90% CD8). Peaking on day 5 versus 15, the secondary response was faster but weaker.

Germline CDR1 LGHNA, CDR2 YSLEER. The V gene end was trimmed by 3 bases and the J gene end by 4 bases; junction bases not matched to a gene: 7. The CDR3 length is 16 residues. A remark on this clonotype: Its antigen is still unknown.

V is TRBV4-3 and J is TRBJ2-3, with 10 bases lining up with TRBD2. The source of this sequence is a man aged 18-30 years who received the YFV17D yellow fever vaccine. This material consisted of CD4+ T cells sorted from PBMCs, taken 15 days after the yellow fever booster vaccination. Here the CDR3 DNA reads TGCGCCAGCAGCCATCATCCTAGCGGGGGAGCAGATACGCAGTATTTT. This gives the protein CASSHHPSGGADTQYF.